This TCR beta chain stems from a study of T cell responses to AZD1222 COVID-19 vaccine. Profiling relied on immunoSEQ multiplex PCR, and the TCRdb table lists in-frame clones only, not all of them. The top ten hold over 9.5% of the sample, which has fewer than 200,000 clones, approximately 92% seen once. The input for sequencing was peripheral blood, taken on day 0 of AZD1222 vaccination. The sequence came from an adult in good health.

CDR3 residues: CASSQGGVVSGYTF. CDR3 nucleotide sequence: TGCGCCAGCAGCCAAGGGGGCGTAGTATCTGGCTACACCTTC. This sequence joins TRBV4-3 and TRBJ1-2, with D possibly matching TRBD1 (5 bases). The ends were cut back, 1 base at V and 7 bases at J, with 13 bases in the middle. CDR1 is LGHNA, CDR2 YSLEER, per germline. The CDR3 contains 14 residues.